This T cell receptor (beta chain) was recovered during a study of T cells after yellow fever vaccination (dated by TCRdb to the late 2010s). Study-level background: The SMART-Seq v4 Ultra Low Input RNA kit was used to prepare libraries from fractions with low cell numbers. To follow T-cell clones before and after both primary and booster YFV17D yellow fever vaccination, bulk TCR alpha and beta repertoires underwent longitudinal sequencing. The cohort comprised two healthy male donors, one aged 18 to 30 and one aged 30 to 40 years. Blood was drawn at multiple timepoints before and after primary and secondary immunization, with bulk PBMC replicates and cell subsets isolated.

As encoded in the germline V gene, CDR1 is SGHRS while CDR2 is YFSETQ. Trimming takes 1 base from V and 7 bases from J, and the germline ends sit 12 bases apart. Including cysteine and valine, the CDR3 has 13 amino acids. The read is trimmed to its CDR3 DNA, 39 bases read in frame from base 1. This specimen's treatment or condition label, per the study, means: live attenuated yellow fever vaccine strain. A standard Ficoll-Paque protocol was used to isolate PBMCs from peripheral blood. Dynabeads CD4 and CD8 positive selection kits were used to isolate the CD4 and CD8 T-cell fractions. RNA was extracted with TriZol from bulk PBMCs, CD4 and CD8 fractions, and dextramer-positive and dextramer-negative fractions. The sample holds a few counts of this clonotype. Its antigen remains undetermined. Base qualities are not recorded, but no much larger clone differs from it by a single base. The investigation overall reported the following: A small share of clonotypes occurred in both CD4 and CD8 compartments, likely arising from convergent recombination. Most clones expanded after primary vaccination (about 95% of CD4 and around 88% of CD8) were re-detected after the booster, suggesting that broad memory maintenance occurred. Because abundant contaminating clonotypes from the bulk population could be contained in FACS-sorted repertoires, computational filtering was required. The secondary T-cell response was weaker than the primary response but faster, peaking on day 5 instead of day 15. Only a couple of donors were included in the study, so the extent to which the findings can be generalized is limited.

Sequencing was performed on an Illumina NovaSeq 6000. TCR cDNA was made using 5'RACE template switching, a step that added a universal primer site and unique molecular identifiers. Priming for cDNA synthesis came from both the TCR alpha and TCR beta constant segments. Two PCR steps were used to amplify libraries, with sample barcodes and sequencing adapters being added in the second step. Sequencing of libraries was performed on Illumina HiSeq 2500 (2x100 bp) or NovaSeq (2x150 bp). In the source study's methods: MIGEC was used to demultiplex reads and collapse the reads into UMI consensus sequences, and MiXCR was used for V(D)J alignment. Vaccine-responding clonotypes were identified with edgeR using replicate PBMC samples, with FDR below 0.01 and a log2 fold change above 5 up to day 15 being required. CD4 or CD8 identity was assigned to each bulk clonotype according to whether the clonotype was present at higher abundance in the sequenced CD4 repertoire or the sequenced CD8 repertoire. Using fastp at Q25 and MiXCR, TCRdb reprocessed the public reads and kept productive beta chains. Every CDR3 protein is listed once, alongside the most common genes and DNA of its rows. The V and J calls and clone size are TCRdb's, not the authors'. The sample table shows about 260,000 distinct CDR3 sequences, and 5.2% are seen once. The ten largest make up about 3.5% of the sample.

The source was CD4+ T cells sorted from PBMCs, collected on the day of the yellow fever booster vaccination. The V and J segments used are TRBV5-1 and TRBJ2-7; TRBD2 is a weak D gene call, 5 bases matching. The sequence derives from a man younger than 35 who received the YFV17D yellow fever vaccine. This receptor carries the CDR3 CASSLPGSGEQYV. The DNA is TGCGCCAGCAGCTTGCCAGGCAGCGGAGAGCAGTACGTC.